The 6 T cell receptor beta chains in this list originate from one sample, sequenced in a study of shared clonotypes between healthy human individuals. Using immunoSEQ multiplex PCR, the repertoire was profiled, and TCRdb retains in-frame clones only, with some absent. The profile shows more than 150,000 clones, 90% to 95% of them singletons. Sequenced sample: naive CD4+ T cells sorted from blood. The subset: CD45RA+ positively selected. The receptor source for this set is a woman under 40 in good health.

The chain uses TRBV28 and TRBJ1-4; 8 bases line up with TRBD1. Germline V gene sequence: CDR1 MDHEN, CDR2 SYDVKM. The CDR3 totals 15 residues. J lost 4 bases, V lost 6 bases, and 7 bases had no gene match. The CDR3 DNA sequence: TGTGCCAGCAGGACGATCGGACAGGGTAATGAAAAACTGTTTTTT. Translation: CASRTIGQGNEKLFF.

As to this clone: Other nucleotide sequences in the sample specify the same CDR3. The rearrangement joins TRBV2 to TRBJ2-7; TRBD1 might be the D (6 bases). V was pared by 6 bases and J by 2 bases, with 8 bases between. This CDR3 is built from 12 residues. The germline V gene has CDR1 SNHLY and CDR2 FYNNEI. The CDR3 is CASRRDTYEQYF. The DNA of the CDR3 is TGTGCCAGCAGGAGGGACACCTACGAGCAGTACTTC.

The chain combines TRBV18 with TRBJ1-1; TRBD1 matches at 9 bases. The J segment lost 5 bases and the V segment lost 5 bases, leaving 6 bases of the junction unmatched. CDR1 KGHSH and CDR2 LQKENI come from the germline V gene. The CDR3 totals 14 residues. CDR3 sequence reads: CASSYRGRLTEAFF. The CDR3 DNA sequence: TGTGCCAGCTCATACAGGGGGCGCTTGACTGAAGCTTTCTTT.

The J gene is TRBJ2-3, the V gene TRBV5-1; D not resolved. Germline CDR1 reads SGHRS; CDR2 reads YFSETQ. The CDR3 is 15 residues long. V was pared by 4 bases and J by 2 bases, with 14 bases between. CDR3 nucleotides: TGCGCCAGCAGCAAGTACGAGAGAGTCACAGATACGCAGTATTTT. This encodes CASSKYERVTDTQYF.

The chain links TRBV28 to TRBJ2-7; D may be TRBD2 (5 bases). Germline loops: CDR1 MDHEN, CDR2 SYDVKM. V lost 5 bases and J lost 7, with 15 bases in between. The CDR3 has 13 amino acids. In nucleotides, the CDR3 is TGTGCCAGCAGTCCCGGGGAGTTCTGGGAGCAGTACTTC. Translation gives CASSPGEFWEQYF.

V is TRBV19 and J is TRBJ2-5, with 10 bases lining up with TRBD2. The better agreement between TRBJ2-7 and the DNA end casts doubt on the J call. The CDR3 covers 18 residues. Germline CDR1 and CDR2: LNHDA and SQIVND (reference sequence). The CDR3 sequence: CASSMSVLSSGSIYEQYF. The CDR3 nucleotides read TGTGCCAGTAGTATGTCAGTTCTTTCTAGCGGGAGTATCTACGAGCAGTACTTC.